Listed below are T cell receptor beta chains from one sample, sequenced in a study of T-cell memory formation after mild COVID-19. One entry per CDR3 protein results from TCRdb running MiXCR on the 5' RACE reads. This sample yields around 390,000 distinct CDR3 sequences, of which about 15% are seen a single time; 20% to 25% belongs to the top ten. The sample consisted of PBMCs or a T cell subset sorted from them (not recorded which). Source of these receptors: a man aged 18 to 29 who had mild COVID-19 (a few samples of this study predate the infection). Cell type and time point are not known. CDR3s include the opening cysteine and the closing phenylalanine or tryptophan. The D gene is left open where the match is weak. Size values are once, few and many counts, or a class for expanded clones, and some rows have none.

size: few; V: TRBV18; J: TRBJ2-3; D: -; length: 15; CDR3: CASSGTRGGTDTQYF; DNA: TGTGCCAGCTCCGGGACCCGGGGTGGGACAGATACGCAGTATTTT
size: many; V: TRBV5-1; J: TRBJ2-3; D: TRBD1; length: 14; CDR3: CASSFGQGADTQYF; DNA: TGCGCCAGCAGCTTCGGGCAGGGGGCAGATACGCAGTATTTT
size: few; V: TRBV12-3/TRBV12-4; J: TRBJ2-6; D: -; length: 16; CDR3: CASSPRRTAGANVLTF; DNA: TGTGCCAGCAGCCCTCGAAGAACGGCCGGGGCCAACGTCCTGACTTTC
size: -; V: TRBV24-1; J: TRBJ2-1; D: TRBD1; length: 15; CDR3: CDTSDRQGRAGEQFF; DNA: TGTGACACCAGTGACCGACAGGGGCGGGCAGGTGAGCAGTTCTTC
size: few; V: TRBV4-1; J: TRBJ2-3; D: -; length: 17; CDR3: CASSPQLQGSSTDTQYF; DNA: TGCGCCAGCAGCCCGCAACTCCAGGGGTCGAGCACAGATACGCAGTATTTT
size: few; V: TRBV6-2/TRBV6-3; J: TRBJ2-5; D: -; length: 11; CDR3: CASRYRETQYF; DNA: TGTGCCAGCAGATACAGAGAGACCCAGTACTTC
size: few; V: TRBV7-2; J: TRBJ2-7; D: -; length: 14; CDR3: CASSSHGALGEQYF; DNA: TGTGCCAGCAGCTCCCATGGAGCTCTGGGGGAGCAGTACTTC
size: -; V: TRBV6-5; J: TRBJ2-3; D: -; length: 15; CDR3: CASSRAGPRTDTQYF; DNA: TGTGCCAGCAGTCGTGCGGGGCCGCGCACAGATACGCAGTATTTT
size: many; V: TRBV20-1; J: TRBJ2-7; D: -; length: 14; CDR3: CSAYLQGSSYEQYF; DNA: TGCAGTGCCTATCTCCAGGGGAGCTCCTACGAGCAGTACTTC
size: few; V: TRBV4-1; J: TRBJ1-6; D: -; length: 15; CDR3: CASSQARQYNSPLHF; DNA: TGCGCCAGCAGCCAAGCGAGACAATATAATTCACCCCTCCACTTT
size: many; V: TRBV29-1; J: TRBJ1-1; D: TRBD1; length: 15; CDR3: CSVTGGWGMNTEAFF; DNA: TGCAGCGTTACAGGGGGCTGGGGAATGAACACTGAAGCTTTCTTT
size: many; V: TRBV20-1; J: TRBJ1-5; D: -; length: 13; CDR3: CSASSGLDQPQHF; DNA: TGCAGTGCTAGTTCGGGGTTGGATCAGCCCCAGCATTTT
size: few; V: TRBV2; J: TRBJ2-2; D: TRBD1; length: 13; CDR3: CASREQGSGELFF; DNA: TGTGCCAGCAGGGAACAGGGGTCCGGGGAGCTGTTTTTT
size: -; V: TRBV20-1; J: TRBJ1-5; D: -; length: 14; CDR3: CSATDGRSNQPQHF; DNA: TGCAGTGCTACAGACGGACGGAGCAATCAGCCCCAGCATTTT
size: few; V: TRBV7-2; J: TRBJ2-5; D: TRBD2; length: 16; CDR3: CASSSTSGGAVETQYF; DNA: TGTGCCAGCAGCTCGACTAGCGGGGGGGCGGTAGAGACCCAGTACTTC
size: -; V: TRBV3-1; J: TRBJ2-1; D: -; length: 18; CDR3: CASSQDHGGFRSYNEQFF; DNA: TGTGCCAGCAGCCAAGACCACGGAGGATTCAGATCCTACAATGAGCAGTTCTTC
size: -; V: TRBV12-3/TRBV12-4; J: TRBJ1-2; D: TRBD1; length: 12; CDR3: CASSLGTGRYTF; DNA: TGTGCCAGCAGTTTGGGGACAGGGAGGTACACCTTC
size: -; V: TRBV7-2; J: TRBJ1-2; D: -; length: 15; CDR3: CASSPPGGSPYGYTF; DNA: TGTGCCAGCAGCCCACCGGGAGGTTCTCCTTATGGCTACACCTTC
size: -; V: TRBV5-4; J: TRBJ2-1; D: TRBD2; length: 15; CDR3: CASSFSGGADNEQFF; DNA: TGTGCCAGCAGCTTTAGCGGGGGGGCGGACAATGAGCAGTTCTTC
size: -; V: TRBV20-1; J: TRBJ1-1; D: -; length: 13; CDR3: CSSRGRGDTEAFF; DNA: TGCAGTTCTAGAGGCCGGGGTGACACTGAAGCTTTCTTT
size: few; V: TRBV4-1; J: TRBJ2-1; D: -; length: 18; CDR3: CASSQVSMDLSIYNEQFF; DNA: TGCGCCAGCAGCCAAGTTTCCATGGATCTTTCAATCTACAATGAGCAGTTCTTC
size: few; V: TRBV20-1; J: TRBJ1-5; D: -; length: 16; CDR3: CSASLRAPDSNQPQHF; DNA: TGCAGTGCTAGTCTTAGGGCGCCGGATAGCAATCAGCCCCAGCATTTT
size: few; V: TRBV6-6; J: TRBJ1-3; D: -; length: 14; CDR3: CASSYSGWGNTIYF; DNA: TGTGCCAGCAGTTACTCAGGGTGGGGAAACACCATATATTTT
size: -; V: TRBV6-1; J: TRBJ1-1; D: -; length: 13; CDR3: CASARGMNTEAFF; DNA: TGTGCCAGCGCCCGGGGAATGAACACTGAAGCTTTCTTT
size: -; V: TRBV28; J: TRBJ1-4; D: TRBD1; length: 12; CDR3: CASSQQGEKLFF; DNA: TGTGCCAGCAGCCAACAGGGGGAAAAACTGTTTTTT
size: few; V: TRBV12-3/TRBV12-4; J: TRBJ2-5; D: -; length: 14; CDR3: CASSFRGARETQYF; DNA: TGTGCCAGCAGTTTTCGGGGGGCGAGGGAGACCCAGTACTTC
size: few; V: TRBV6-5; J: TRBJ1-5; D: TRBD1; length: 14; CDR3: CASSSRGPNQPQHF; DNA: TGTGCCAGCAGTTCCAGGGGGCCCAATCAGCCCCAGCATTTT
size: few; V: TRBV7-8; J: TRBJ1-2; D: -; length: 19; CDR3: CASSFGPRLDSGGYYGYTF; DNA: TGTGCCAGCAGCTTTGGCCCGAGACTCGACAGCGGGGGCTACTATGGCTACACCTTC
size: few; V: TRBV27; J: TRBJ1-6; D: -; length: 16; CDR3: CASSLLGSSYNSPLHF; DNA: TGTGCCAGCAGTTTATTGGGGAGCTCCTATAATTCACCCCTCCACTTT
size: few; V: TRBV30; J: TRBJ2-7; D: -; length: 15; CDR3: CAWSEPWEYRVEQYF; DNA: TGTGCCTGGAGTGAGCCTTGGGAGTACAGAGTCGAGCAGTACTTC
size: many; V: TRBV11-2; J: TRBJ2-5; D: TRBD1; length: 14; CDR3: CASSHRQGQETQYF; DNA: TGTGCCAGCAGCCATCGACAGGGCCAAGAGACCCAGTACTTC
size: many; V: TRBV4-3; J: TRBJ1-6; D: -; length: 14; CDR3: CASSQAGLVSPLHF; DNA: TGCGCCAGCAGCCAGGCGGGATTAGTATCACCCCTCCACTTT
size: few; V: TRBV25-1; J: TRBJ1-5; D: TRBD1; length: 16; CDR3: CASSDPRQGADQPQHF; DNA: TGTGCCAGCAGTGACCCCAGACAGGGTGCGGATCAGCCCCAGCATTTT
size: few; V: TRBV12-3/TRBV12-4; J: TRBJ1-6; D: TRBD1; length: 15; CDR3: CASSLRTGGVSPLHF; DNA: TGTGCCAGCAGTTTACGGACAGGGGGCGTTTCACCCCTCCACTTT
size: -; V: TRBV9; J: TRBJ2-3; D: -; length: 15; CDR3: CASSAGQPSTDTQYF; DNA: TGTGCCAGCAGCGCGGGACAACCTAGCACAGATACGCAGTATTTT
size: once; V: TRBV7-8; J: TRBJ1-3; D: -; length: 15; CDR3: CASSLSREYGNTIYF; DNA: TGTGCCAGCAGCTTGTCCCGCGAATATGGAAACACCATATATTTT
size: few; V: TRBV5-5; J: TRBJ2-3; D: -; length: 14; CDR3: CASSLIAGTDTQYF; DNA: TGTGCCAGCAGCTTAATCGCCGGCACAGATACGCAGTATTTT
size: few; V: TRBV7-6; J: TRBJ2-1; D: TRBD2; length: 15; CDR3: CASSPEAGGFNEQFF; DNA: TGTGCCAGCAGCCCCGAGGCGGGGGGCTTCAATGAGCAGTTCTTC
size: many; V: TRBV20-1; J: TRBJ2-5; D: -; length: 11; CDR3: CSASPRETQYF; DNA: TGCAGTGCCAGCCCTCGAGAGACCCAGTACTTC
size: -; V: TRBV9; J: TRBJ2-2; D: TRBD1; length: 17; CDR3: CASSVDAGGRYTGELFF; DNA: TGTGCCAGCAGCGTAGATGCAGGGGGCAGATACACCGGGGAGCTGTTTTTT
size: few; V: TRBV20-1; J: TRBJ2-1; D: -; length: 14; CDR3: CSASTGSSYNEQFF; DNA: TGCAGTGCTAGTACAGGGAGCTCCTACAATGAGCAGTTCTTC
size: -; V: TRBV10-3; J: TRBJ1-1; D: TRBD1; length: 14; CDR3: CAISTGGQSTEAFF; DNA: TGTGCCATCAGTACAGGGGGACAAAGCACTGAAGCTTTCTTT
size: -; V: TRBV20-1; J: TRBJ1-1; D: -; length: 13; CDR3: CSASRTANTEAFF; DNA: TGCAGTGCTAGTAGGACAGCTAACACTGAAGCTTTCTTT
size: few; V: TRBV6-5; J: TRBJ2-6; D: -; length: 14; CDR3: CASTARSGANVLTF; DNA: TGTGCCAGCACCGCAAGGTCTGGGGCCAACGTCCTGACTTTC
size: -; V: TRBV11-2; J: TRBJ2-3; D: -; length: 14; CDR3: CASSADRSTDTQYF; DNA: TGTGCCAGCAGCGCGGACCGGAGTACAGATACGCAGTATTTT
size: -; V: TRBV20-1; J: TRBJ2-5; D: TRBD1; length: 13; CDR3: CSAYRQGVETQYF; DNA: TGCAGTGCTTATCGACAGGGGGTAGAGACCCAGTACTTC
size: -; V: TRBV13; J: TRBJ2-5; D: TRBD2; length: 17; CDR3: CASSSKTSGGAEETQYF; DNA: TGTGCCAGCAGCTCCAAGACTAGCGGGGGGGCGGAAGAGACCCAGTACTTC